Listed below are T cell receptor beta chains from one sample, sequenced in a study of technical replicates of blood from several donors. Clones were sequenced by immunoSEQ multiplex PCR, and TCRdb holds only the in-frame ones, with some missing. Seen here are about 56,000 clones, roughly 96% observed once, and the top ten hold about 3%. The specimen was PBMCs. The receptors stem from a human donor in good health. Some clones in this sample may be carry-over from other donors' samples. Both conserved end residues are trimmed from each CDR3.

v_call cdr3_aa
TRBV2 ASIERGNTEAF
TRBV7-9 ASSRGDRGETQY
TRBV7-2 ASSLGGSSGTQY
TRBV1 TSSQTGFTGELF
TRBV19 ASRMAGNYGYT
TRBV7-6 ASSSGELNTEAF
TRBV5-1 ASSLGHLIYGYT
TRBV6-1 ASRPGHNTGELF
TRBV18 ASSRDTGLREQY
TRBV7-2 ASSLQQGLGDTQY
TRBV2 ASRRMGRGGQETQY
TRBV25-1 ASSAALAGHPTTQY
TRBV6-5 ASQSGLMNTEAF
TRBV11-3 ASSLGTSGSVEQF
TRBV5-6 ASSLGDRNYGYT
TRBV7-9 ASSPDRRSGNTIY
TRBV19 ASSIAATSNQPQH
TRBV5-1 ASNVGAGLAYEQY
TRBV2 ASRGTGLMEKLF
TRBV29-1 SELADTDTQY
TRBV6-5 ASRLAGAETQY
TRBV7-2 ASSPGGAGALV
TRBV28 ASTTQGRNTEAF
TRBV2 ASSQVATGNYGYT
TRBV7-2 ASSLGGGYTEAF
TRBV6-6 ASSYSTGRGDGYT
TRBV7-3 ASSSLAGGLGELF
TRBV7-9 ASSTIAGGQETQY
TRBV19 ASTTGQADGYT
TRBV7-9 ASSDRVNTEAF
TRBV4-3 ASSQGDRERLNTIY
TRBV7-9 ASSLRSGLNSPLH
TRBV5-1 ASSSGGEGNTIY
TRBV29-1 SVDPGGSYNEQF
TRBV7-2 ASSPIRGRVNTEAF